One sample yielded the 5 T cell receptor beta chains listed below, sequenced in a study of shared clonotypes between healthy human individuals. Terminally differentiated effector memory CD45RA+ cells were excluded from the naive CD8 cells, which were CD45RO-negative and positively selected for CCR7. The assay was immunoSEQ multiplex PCR, and TCRdb's table has in-frame clones only and misses some. The sample shows about 820,000 clones, 85% to 95% of them seen only once. The sequenced material came from naive CD8+ T cells sorted from blood. The receptor set was obtained from a man aged 25 to 40 in good health.

The rearrangement joins TRBV9 to TRBJ1-4, with D unresolved. The CDR3 consists of 15 residues. From germline, CDR1 is SGDLS and CDR2 YYNGEE. Deletions cut 1 base from V and 6 bases from J, with 13 bases between. This CDR3 reads CASSVRQDPHEKLFF. CDR3 bases: TGTGCCAGCAGCGTAAGGCAGGATCCCCATGAAAAACTGTTTTTT.

CDR3 sequence reads: CAIRVAETYEQYF. In nucleotides, the CDR3 is TGTGCCATCAGGGTGGCAGAGACCTACGAGCAGTACTTC. This rearrangement joins TRBV10-3 to TRBJ2-7, with D uncertain. Germline loops: CDR1 ENHRY, CDR2 SYGVKD. V dropped 6 bases and J dropped 2 bases, with 11 bases sitting between them. This CDR3 is built from 13 residues.

The V gene is TRBV11-2, the J gene TRBJ2-3; 10 bases are a match to TRBD2. CDR3 length: 15 amino acids. Germline V gives CDR1 SGHAT, CDR2 FQNNGV. Losses at the gene ends were 3 bases for V and 2 bases for J; bases not matched to a gene: 2. CDR3 nucleotide sequence: TGTGCCAGCAGCTTCGGACTAGCGGACACAGATACGCAGTATTTT. This gives the protein CASSFGLADTDTQYF.

The chain is built from TRBV5-4 and TRBJ2-7; 7 bases are a match to TRBD1. Trimming took 3 bases from V and 13 from J; bases not matched to a gene: 10. CDR3 length: 12 residues. Germline V lookup: CDR1 SGHNT, CDR2 YYREEE (reference sequence). The CDR3 nucleotides read TGTGCCAGCAGCTCGGGACAGCCGGTTTTTTACTTC. It encodes CASSSGQPVFYF.

This chain joins TRBV7-8 and TRBJ2-7, with a weak D call TRBD2 (5 bases). Germline loops: CDR1 SGHVS, CDR2 FQNEAQ. Trimming shortened V by 2 bases and J by 0 bases, and 11 bases separated the two germline ends. The CDR3 is 15 amino acids. The CDR3 DNA reads TGTGCCAGCAGCTTACCGGACTTGAGCTCCTACGAGCAGTACTTC. This translates into CASSLPDLSSYEQYF.